The next 25 T cell receptor beta chains were all read from a single sample in a study of blood T cell repertoires in COVID-19. Method: immunoSEQ multiplex PCR; TCRdb's copy keeps in-frame clones and lacks some. The table lists around 140,000 clones, 87% of them singletons, with about 11% in the top ten. The sample taken for sequencing was PBMCs or T cells enriched from blood (not recorded which). These receptors were obtained from a man aged 55 to 70 who had recovered from COVID-19.

The chain has TRBV27 and TRBJ1-1, with a tentative D call TRBD1 (5 bases). V was trimmed by 2 bases and J by 7 bases, leaving 11 bases between them. The CDR3 totals 13 residues. CDR1 and CDR2 (germline): MNHEY, SMNVEV (reference sequence). CDR3 sequence reads: CASSLRGDREAFF. The CDR3 DNA reads as TGTGCCAGCAGTTTAAGGGGTGACCGTGAAGCTTTCTTT.

CDR3 DNA: TGTGCCAGCAGCTTGGTAGGGGGCGAGGAGCTGTTTTTT. Its translation is CASSLVGGEELFF. The chain employs TRBV5-4 and TRBJ2-2, with 7 bases lining up with TRBD1. The J segment lost 10 bases and the V segment lost 0 bases, leaving 3 bases of the junction unmatched. CDR1 is SGHNT and CDR2 is YYREEE in the germline V gene (reference sequence). The CDR3 runs 13 residues.

The count of this clone is one. The chain links TRBV6-6 to TRBJ2-7; 9 positions match TRBD1. There are 15 residues in the CDR3. The V gene's germline CDR1 is MNHNY and CDR2 SVGAGI (reference sequence). V lost 5 bases to trimming and J lost 2 bases; unmatched junction nucleotides: 7. The CDR3 DNA follows: TGTGCCAGCAGTCAAAGGACAGGGGTTCCCTACGAGCAGTACTTC. It is translated as CASSQRTGVPYEQYF.

V and J are TRBV7-8 and TRBJ2-7; 14 bases map to TRBD2. Trimming cost V 5 bases and J 6 bases; bases outside gene matches: 6. The CDR3 covers 15 residues. In germline, CDR1 is SGHVS, CDR2 FQNEAQ. The CDR3, as DNA: TGTGCCAGCAGCCTGACTAGCGGGGGGGTCTTCGAGCAGTACTTC. It translates to CASSLTSGGVFEQYF.

The chain joins TRBV15 to TRBJ2-2; weak D call: TRBD2 (5 bases). Trimming stripped 5 bases from V and 5 bases from J, with 15 bases between. Germline CDR1 is LNHNV and CDR2 is YYDKDF (reference sequence). This CDR3 region has 15 residues. The CDR3 loop reads CATSPHSVRTGELFF. The CDR3 nucleotides read TGTGCCACCAGCCCACATAGCGTCAGGACCGGGGAGCTGTTTTTT.

The chain employs TRBV7-6 and TRBJ2-2; 13 bases agree with TRBD2. The ends lost 1 base at V and 0 bases at J; junction bases unmatched: 5. Germline CDR1 SGHVS, CDR2 FNYEAQ. This CDR3 is 19 amino acids long. The CDR3 DNA reads TGTGCCAGCAGCTTAGTCAGGACTAGCGGGAGAGCGAACACCGGGGAGCTGTTTTTT. It encodes CASSLVRTSGRANTGELFF.

The V gene is TRBV3-1 (or the pseudogene TRBV3-2), the J gene TRBJ1-1; no firm D call. Trimming took off 3 bases at V and 5 bases at J, with 16 bases between the two ends. Germline assignment: CDR1 LGHDT and CDR2 YNNKEL (reference sequence). CDR3 length equals 15 residues. The CDR3 spells CASSHPGTRGTEAFF. The DNA of the CDR3 is TGTGCCAGCAGCCACCCAGGAACTCGCGGGACTGAAGCTTTCTTT.

V usage is TRBV5-6 and J usage is TRBJ2-2; the D gene is possibly TRBD1 (5 bases). Trimming shortened V by 4 bases and J by 12 bases, and 10 bases separated the two germline ends. The CDR3 has 11 amino acids. Germline-derived CDR1 and CDR2 are SGHDT and YYEEEE. This CDR3 reads CASSQTEQLFF. The CDR3 nucleotides read TGTGCCAGCAGCCAGACAGAGCAGCTGTTTTTT.

This CDR3 reads CASRLAGQETQYF. CDR3 nucleotides: TGTGCCAGCAGATTGGCAGGACAAGAGACCCAGTACTTC. The chain employs TRBV27 and TRBJ2-5; D is ambiguous. This CDR3 spans 13 amino acids. The V end lost 6 bases, the J end lost 2 bases, and 10 bases lay between the germline ends. Per the germline V gene, CDR1 is MNHEY and CDR2 is SMNVEV (reference sequence).

This CDR3 is CASSTGPDQPQHF. Here the CDR3 DNA reads TGTGCCAGCAGCACAGGGCCCGATCAGCCCCAGCATTTT. This sequence joins TRBV6-2 or TRBV6-3 and TRBJ1-5, with a weak D call TRBD1 (6 bases). The CDR3 has 13 amino acids. Trimming left V 6 bases short and J 5 bases short, with 11 bases between. Germline CDR1 and CDR2: MNHEY and SVGEGT.

The chain is built from TRBV11-2 and TRBJ2-7; possible D gene TRBD2, 6 bases. CDR3 length equals 15 residues. Germline CDR1 SGHAT, CDR2 FQNNGV. V was trimmed by 6 bases and J by 2 bases, leaving 17 bases between them. CDR3 nucleotide sequence: TGTGCCAGCAGTCTGGGGGACTCCAGCACCTACGAGCAGTACTTC. It codes for CASSLGDSSTYEQYF.

CDR3 nucleotide sequence: TGTGCCAGCAGCCTCCTGCAGTTTGGTGGCTACACCTTC. Amino acids: CASSLLQFGGYTF. J is TRBJ1-2 and V is TRBV14; D is unclear. CDR1 is SGHDN and CDR2 is FVKESK in the germline V gene. The CDR3 is 13 amino acids. The V end was cut by 4 bases, the J end by 7 bases, with 13 bases between.

The rearrangement joins TRBV5-6 to TRBJ1-5, with D possibly being TRBD1 (5 bases). Germline loops: CDR1 SGHDT, CDR2 YYEEEE. The CDR3 extends over 14 amino acids. V was trimmed by 4 bases and J by 7 bases, leaving 15 bases between them. DNA of the CDR3: TGTGCCAGCAGCCCGGGAGGGGACTGGCAGCCCCAGCATTTT. Protein: CASSPGGDWQPQHF.

This chain uses TRBV9 with TRBJ2-3, with D tentatively TRBD2 (5 bases). CDR3 size: 18 residues. The V gene lost 3 bases and the J gene lost 3 bases, with 23 bases spanning the gap. Germline values: CDR1 SGDLS, CDR2 YYNGEE. In DNA, the CDR3 is TGTGCCAGCAGCGAGAGGGTTAGTGGAGTCGTTCTAACAGATACGCAGTATTTT. Translating it yields CASSERVSGVVLTDTQYF.

This chain joins TRBV6-2 or TRBV6-3 and TRBJ1-4; D uncertain. Trimming shortened V by 6 bases and J by 0 bases, and 8 bases separated the two germline ends. The CDR3 has 14 residues. CDR1 MNHEY and CDR2 SVGEGT come from the germline V gene. CDR3 residues: CASSRPTTNEKLFF. The CDR3 region has the DNA TGTGCCAGCAGCCGTCCTACAACTAATGAAAAACTGTTTTTT.

CDR3 in amino acids: CASFDRAKQPQHF. As DNA, the CDR3 is TGTGCCAGCTTTGACAGGGCTAAGCAGCCCCAGCATTTT. V is TRBV6-5 and J is TRBJ1-5; 7 bases line up with TRBD1. V dropped 8 bases and J dropped 7; count of bases not matched to a gene: 8. CDR1 and CDR2 (germline): MNHEY, SVGAGI. The CDR3 has 13 residues.

This chain uses TRBV30 with TRBJ2-7; tentative D call: TRBD1 (6 bases). Trimming took 4 bases from V and 3 from J, leaving 10 bases between them. This CDR3 region has 12 residues. CDR1 is GTSNPN and CDR2 is SVGIG in the germline V gene (reference sequence). CDR3: CAWNRDNYEQYF. CDR3 bases: TGTGCCTGGAACCGGGACAACTACGAGCAGTACTTC. Complete variable domain (other parts from reference TRBV30 and TRBJ2-7): SQTIHQWPATLVQPVGSPLSLECTVEGTSNPNLYWYRQAAGRGLQLLFYSVGIGQISSEVPQNLSASRPQDRQFILSSKKLLLSDSGFYLCAWNRDNYEQYFGPGTRLTVT.

This clone appeared once. The rearrangement links TRBV27 to TRBJ2-2; 10 bases are shared with TRBD2. The CDR3 extends over 15 amino acids. Germline V gene lookup returns CDR1 MNHEY and CDR2 SMNVEV (reference sequence). The junction had 6 bases not matched to a gene; V was cut back by 6 bases and J by 5 bases. The CDR3 sequence: CASSSSGSWTGELFF. CDR3 nucleotides: TGTGCCAGCAGCTCTAGCGGGAGTTGGACCGGGGAGCTGTTTTTT.

The chain couples TRBV11-3 to TRBJ1-6; TRBD1 is a possible D gene (6 bases). CDR1 SGHNT and CDR2 YENEEA come from the germline V gene. V was clipped by 1 base and J by 6 bases, with 7 bases between them. The length of the CDR3 is 14 residues. CDR3 amino acids: CASSLGRGNSPLHF. DNA for the CDR3: TGTGCCAGCAGCTTAGGCAGGGGTAATTCACCCCTCCACTTT. The whole variable domain, filled in from reference TRBV11-3 and TRBJ1-6, reads EAGVVQSPRYKIIEKKQPVAFWCNPISGHNTLYWYLQNLGQGPELLIRYENEEAVDDSQLPKDRFSAERLKGVDSTLKIQPAELGDSAVYLCASSLGRGNSPLHFGNGTRLTVT.

The V gene is TRBV27, the J gene TRBJ1-2; 9 bases match TRBD1. The V gene end was trimmed by 5 bases and the J gene end by 5 bases; junction bases not matched to a gene: 3. CDR1 and CDR2 from the germline V gene are MNHEY and SMNVEV (reference sequence). This CDR3 region has 13 residues. This chain's CDR3 is CASSRGTGYGYTF. Written as DNA, the CDR3 is TGTGCCAGCAGTCGAGGGACAGGGTATGGCTACACCTTC.

This clone occurred once. The V and J genes are TRBV2 and TRBJ2-2; TRBD2 is a possible D gene (5 bases). CDR3 length: 13 residues. In germline, CDR1 is SNHLY, CDR2 FYNNEI. Deletions cut 10 bases from V and 4 bases from J, with 13 bases between. This CDR3 reads CATGWSRTGELFF. DNA of the CDR3: TGTGCCACGGGGTGGAGCCGCACCGGGGAGCTGTTTTTT.

The chain links TRBV18 to TRBJ2-5; D gene unclear. This CDR3 has 15 amino acids. Per the germline V gene, CDR1 is KGHSH and CDR2 is LQKENI. V was shortened by 4 bases and J by 3 bases, with 15 bases between the two germline ends. In DNA, the CDR3 is TGTGCCAGCTCACTCCGCGGTGGTCCGGAAGAGACCCAGTACTTC. Protein: CASSLRGGPEETQYF.

The J gene is TRBJ2-3, the V gene TRBV11-2; 13 bases fit TRBD2. CDR3 length: 13 amino acids. The germline V gene has CDR1 SGHAT and CDR2 FQNNGV. CDR3 protein: CTSGRAMADTQYF. The CDR3 DNA is TGTACTAGCGGGAGGGCCATGGCAGATACGCAGTATTTT.

The chain has TRBV5-4 and TRBJ2-5, with 7 positions matching TRBD2. Germline V CDR1 and CDR2: SGHNT, YYREEE (reference sequence). The V and J ends lost 7 bases and 1 base, in that order; junction bases with no gene match: 7. CDR3 length: 14 amino acids. The CDR3 DNA sequence: TGTGCCAGCTCCCCAAGCGGGGCCCAAGAGACCCAGTACTTC. Residues: CASSPSGAQETQYF.

V usage is TRBV25-1 and J usage is TRBJ2-1, with D possibly being TRBD1 (6 bases). The CDR3 covers 12 residues. The germline V gene encodes CDR1 MGHDK and CDR2 SYGVNS. V was clipped by 6 bases and J by 12 bases, with 15 bases between them. The CDR3 region is CASSLTGLGQFF. The DNA for the CDR3 is TGTGCCAGCAGCCTCACAGGGTTAGGGCAGTTCTTC.